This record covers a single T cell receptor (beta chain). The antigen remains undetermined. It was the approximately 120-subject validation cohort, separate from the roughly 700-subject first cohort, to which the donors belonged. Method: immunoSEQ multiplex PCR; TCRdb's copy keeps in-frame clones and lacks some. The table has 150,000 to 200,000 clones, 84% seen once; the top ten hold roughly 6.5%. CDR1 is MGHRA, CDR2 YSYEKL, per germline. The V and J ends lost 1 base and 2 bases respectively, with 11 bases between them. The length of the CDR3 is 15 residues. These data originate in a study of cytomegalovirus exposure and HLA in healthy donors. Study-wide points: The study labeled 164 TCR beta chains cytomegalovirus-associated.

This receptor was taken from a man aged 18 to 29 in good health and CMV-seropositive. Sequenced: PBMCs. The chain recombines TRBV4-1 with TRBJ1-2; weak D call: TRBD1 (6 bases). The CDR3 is CASSQVRQENYGYTF. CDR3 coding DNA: TGCGCCAGCAGCCAAGTGAGACAGGAGAACTATGGCTACACCTTC.